What follows are 27 T cell receptor beta chains derived from one specimen sequenced in a study of radiation and T cells in renal cell carcinoma. The protocol was immunoSEQ multiplex PCR, while the TCRdb copy is restricted to in-frame clones and leaves out a portion. Seen here are around 120,000 clones, approximately 78% observed once, and the top ten hold around 2%. The time point here: blood 2 weeks post-SBRT. Treatment here: 15 Gy SBRT to primary tumor, nephrectomy 4 weeks later. The material was blood, obtained from a patient whose treatment included radiotherapy and nephrectomy. The receptors shown here come from a woman aged 60-70 years with renal cell carcinoma.

The V and J genes are TRBV7-8 and TRBJ1-1; perhaps TRBD1 as D (6 bases). Trimming left V 3 bases short and J 1 base short, with 12 bases between. The CDR3 sequence is 15 residues long. Germline assignment: CDR1 SGHVS and CDR2 FQNEAQ. The DNA of the CDR3 is TGTGCCAGCAGCTTCAGCCGGACAGCGAACACTGAAGCTTTCTTT. Its protein is CASSFSRTANTEAFF.

The V and J genes are TRBV7-9 and TRBJ2-7; no reliable D call. This CDR3 is built from 13 residues. V lost 2 bases and J 2 bases, leaving 7 bases between the germline ends. CDR1 and CDR2 from the germline V gene are SEHNR and FQNEAQ (reference sequence). In DNA, the CDR3 is TGTGCCAGCAGCTTAAGCGTCACCTACGAGCAGTACTTC. It yields the protein CASSLSVTYEQYF.

This clone was seen a single time. The rearrangement uses TRBV6-5 and TRBJ1-1; D remains unclear. Germline V gene lookup returns CDR1 MNHEY and CDR2 SVGAGI. The CDR3 is 11 residues long. Between the trimmed V and J ends, which lost 2 bases and 8 bases, there was a span of 6 bases. The CDR3 region is CASSYGMEAFF. The CDR3, as DNA: TGTGCCAGCAGTTACGGCATGGAAGCTTTCTTT.

V and J are TRBV27 and TRBJ2-2; 7 bases are shared with TRBD2. Losses at the gene ends were 8 bases for V and 3 bases for J; bases not matched to a gene: 12. The CDR3 has 16 amino acids. CDR1 and CDR2 from the germline V gene are MNHEY and SMNVEV (reference sequence). Here the CDR3 reads CASGYLIAGYTGELFF. DNA for the CDR3: TGTGCCAGCGGATATCTAATAGCGGGCTACACCGGGGAGCTGTTTTTT.

The chain is built from TRBV5-6 and TRBJ2-2, with 8 positions matching TRBD2. V was pared by 4 bases and J by 7 bases, with 6 bases of the junction left unmatched. The CDR3 covers 14 residues. CDR1 is SGHDT and CDR2 is YYEEEE in the germline V gene. CDR3 bases: TGTGCCAGCAGCCGGGACGGGGGGGGCGGGGAGCTGTTTTTT. Its protein is CASSRDGGGGELFF.

The rearrangement uses TRBV28 and TRBJ1-1, with D perhaps TRBD1 (6 bases). The V gene lost 5 bases and the J gene lost 4 bases, with 14 bases spanning the gap. This CDR3 spans 14 amino acids. Germline V lookup: CDR1 MDHEN, CDR2 SYDVKM. This chain's CDR3 is CASSTRGRATEAFF. The CDR3 DNA is TGTGCCAGCAGTACCAGGGGCCGCGCCACTGAAGCTTTCTTT. Using reference TRBV28 and TRBJ1-1 for the parts outside the CDR3, the full variable domain is DVKVTQSSRYLVKRTGEKVFLECVQDMDHENMFWYRQDPGLGLRLIYFSYDVKMKEKGDIPEGYSVSREKKERFSLILESASTNQTSMYLCASSTRGRATEAFFGQGTRLTVV.

The chain has TRBV4-3 and TRBJ2-1; D gene uncertain. V dropped 2 bases and J dropped 2 bases, with 10 bases sitting between them. CDR3 length: 15 amino acids. Per germline, CDR1 LGHNA and CDR2 YSLEER. The CDR3 DNA reads as TGCGCCAGCAGCCAATTAAAGGTTCCCTACAATGAGCAGTTCTTC. Amino acids: CASSQLKVPYNEQFF.

The CDR3: CASSFGLAEQETQYF. CDR3 nucleotides: TGTGCCAGCAGCTTCGGACTAGCGGAACAAGAGACCCAGTACTTC. The J gene is TRBJ2-5, the V gene TRBV5-5; the match to TRBD2 covers 10 bases. V was pared by 2 bases and J by 2 bases, with 3 bases of the junction left unmatched. The germline V gene encodes CDR1 SGHKS and CDR2 YYEKEE (reference sequence). The CDR3 covers 15 residues.

The V gene is TRBV2, the J gene TRBJ2-7, with D maybe TRBD2 (5 bases). This CDR3 contains 13 residues. Trimming removed 2 bases at V and 3 bases at J, with 8 bases between. Germline V gene lookup returns CDR1 SNHLY and CDR2 FYNNEI. CDR3 region: CASSENRDYEQYF. The CDR3 region has the DNA TGTGCCAGCAGTGAAAACCGGGACTACGAGCAGTACTTC.

On this clone: A read error may account for a junction end that differs from germline. The CDR3 DNA reads as TGTGCCAGTAGTGGTGGAAACACCATATATTTT. This translates into CASSGGNTIYF. V gene TRBV25-1 combines with J gene TRBJ1-3; D call uncertain. Germline V lookup: CDR1 MGHDK, CDR2 SYGVNS. There are 11 residues in the CDR3.

This clone was seen just once. The V gene is TRBV5-6, the J gene TRBJ2-1; TRBD2 aligns across 12 bases. The CDR3 spans 15 residues. Germline V gene data show CDR1 as SGHDT and CDR2 as YYEEEE. V was pared by 3 bases and J by 4 bases, with 2 bases of the junction left unmatched. CDR3 sequence: CASSSSGRAYNEQFF. The CDR3 region has the DNA TGTGCCAGCAGCTCTAGCGGGAGGGCTTACAATGAGCAGTTCTTC.

V and J are TRBV7-9 and TRBJ2-2; D is undetermined. Germline loops: CDR1 SEHNR, CDR2 FQNEAQ (reference sequence). This CDR3 is built from 15 residues. Trimming stripped 3 bases from V and 4 bases from J, with 12 bases between. The CDR3 nucleotides are TGTGCCAGCAGCTTCCCCACCGACGCCACCGGGGAGCTGTTTTTT. Its translation: CASSFPTDATGELFF.

The chain employs TRBV18 and TRBJ1-4; D possibly corresponds to TRBD1 (6 bases). The CDR3 covers 16 residues. The V and J ends lost 3 bases and 7 bases respectively, with 18 bases between them. In germline, CDR1 is KGHSH, CDR2 LQKENI. The CDR3 here is CASSPKNRVGGEKLFF. The DNA of the CDR3 is TGTGCCAGCTCACCGAAAAACAGGGTCGGGGGTGAAAAACTGTTTTTT.

This chain uses TRBV14 with TRBJ1-2; D remains unclear. Germline V gene sequence: CDR1 SGHDN, CDR2 FVKESK. The CDR3 extends over 14 amino acids. Trimming cost V 1 base and J 8 bases, with 14 bases left between them. In DNA, the CDR3 is TGTGCCAGCAGCCAAGGATTCCCCGGGATCGGCTACACCTTC. Translated: CASSQGFPGIGYTF.

This chain connects TRBV11-2 to TRBJ1-6; D might be TRBD1 (6 bases). Per germline, CDR1 SGHAT and CDR2 FQNNGV. V dropped 0 bases and J dropped 9 bases, with 12 bases sitting between them. The CDR3 is 15 residues long. CDR3 residues: CASSLDPGAFSPLHF. The CDR3 DNA reads as TGTGCCAGCAGCTTAGACCCAGGGGCCTTTTCACCCCTCCACTTT.

The count of this clone is one. This sequence joins TRBV7-3 and TRBJ2-7, with 9 positions matching TRBD1. The CDR3 has 14 residues. The V and J ends lost 1 base and 5 bases, in that order; junction bases with no gene match: 3. Germline V gene data show CDR1 as SGHTA and CDR2 as FQGTGA. CDR3 in amino acids: CASSLKGQGNEQYF. The CDR3 coding sequence is TGTGCCAGCAGCTTAAAGGGACAGGGAAACGAGCAGTACTTC.

V is TRBV11-2 and J is TRBJ2-7; D not certain. This CDR3 region has 12 residues. The V end was cut by 4 bases, the J end by 6 bases, with 10 bases between. Germline values: CDR1 SGHAT, CDR2 FQNNGV. CDR3 region: CASSSSLSEQYF. The CDR3, as DNA: TGTGCCAGCAGCTCTTCTCTTAGCGAGCAGTACTTC.

The V and J genes are TRBV29-1 and TRBJ2-1, with 11 bases identical to TRBD2. V was clipped by 4 bases and J by 3 bases; unmatched bases: 5. CDR3 length: 15 amino acids. CDR1 and CDR2 (germline): SQVTM, ANQGSEA. CDR3 amino acids: CSVAPGTSGYNEQFF. The DNA of the CDR3 is TGCAGCGTTGCCCCCGGGACTAGCGGCTACAATGAGCAGTTCTTC.

This chain joins TRBV28 and TRBJ1-2; D unresolved. Trimming shortened V by 6 bases and J by 8 bases, and 19 bases separated the two germline ends. Germline V gene sequence: CDR1 MDHEN, CDR2 SYDVKM. The length of the CDR3 is 14 residues. CDR3 bases: TGTGCCAGCAGCTACCACCGGACGGTCCCAGGCTACACCTTC. This gives the protein CASSYHRTVPGYTF.

The chain carries TRBV19 and TRBJ1-5, with 8 bases aligning to TRBD1. V shed 8 bases and J 2 bases; nucleotides not matched to a gene: 8. The CDR3 is 15 amino acids. The germline CDR1 and CDR2 sequences are LNHDA and SQIVND (reference sequence). CDR3 residues: CASQKQGEGNQPQHF. The CDR3 DNA is TGTGCCAGTCAAAAACAGGGGGAAGGCAATCAGCCCCAGCATTTT.

The V call is TRBV2, the J call TRBJ1-1; no reliable D call. The germline CDR1 and CDR2 sequences are SNHLY and FYNNEI. Between the trimmed V and J ends, which lost 6 bases and 4 bases, there was a span of 18 bases. The length of the CDR3 is 15 residues. The CDR3 protein is CASSVPSGAGTEAFF. CDR3 bases: TGTGCCAGCAGCGTCCCGTCGGGAGCGGGCACTGAAGCTTTCTTT. Full variable domain (missing parts from reference TRBV2 and TRBJ1-1): EPEVTQTPSHQVTQMGQEVILRCVPISNHLYFYWYRQILGQKVEFLVSFYNNEISEKSEIFDDQFSVERPDGSNFTLKIRSTKLEDSAMYFCASSVPSGAGTEAFFGQGTRLTVV.

The rearrangement joins TRBV14 to TRBJ1-1; D might be TRBD1 (6 bases). V was pared by 1 base and J by 3 bases, with 15 bases between. The CDR3 covers 16 residues. Per germline, CDR1 SGHDN and CDR2 FVKESK. The CDR3 coding sequence is TGTGCCAGCAGCCAAGTGGGGGCTACGAAGGACACTGAAGCTTTCTTT. Translated: CASSQVGATKDTEAFF. The full variable domain, its missing parts supplied by reference TRBV14 and TRBJ1-1, is EAGVTQFPSHSVIEKGQTVTLRCDPISGHDNLYWYRRVMGKEIKFLLHFVKESKQDESGMPNNRFLAERTGGTYSTLKVQPAELEDSGVYFCASSQVGATKDTEAFFGQGTRLTVV.

V is TRBV6-5 and J is TRBJ1-3, with a tentative D call TRBD1 (6 bases). The CDR3 consists of 13 residues. In germline, CDR1 is MNHEY, CDR2 SVGAGI. The V gene lost 9 bases and the J gene lost 0 bases, with 9 bases spanning the gap. The CDR3 coding sequence is TGTGCCAGTGACAGGTACTCTGGAAACACCATATATTTT. It encodes CASDRYSGNTIYF.

The CDR3 is CASSYDRGGYGYTF. The CDR3 DNA reads TGTGCCAGCAGCTACGACAGGGGCGGCTATGGCTACACCTTC. The rearrangement uses TRBV7-3 and TRBJ1-2; TRBD1 matches at 8 bases. Trimming at V came to 4 bases and at J to 4 bases, leaving 5 bases not matched to a gene. The CDR3 is made up of 14 amino acids. The germline V gene has CDR1 SGHTA and CDR2 FQGTGA.

The CDR3 nucleotides read TGTGCCAGCTCACCACCGTCAGGCCGGTGGGCCAATGAGCAGTTCTTC. This gives the protein CASSPPSGRWANEQFF. The V gene is TRBV18, the J gene TRBJ2-1; D unclear. Trimming shortened V by 0 bases and J by 6 bases, and 15 bases separated the two germline ends. CDR3 size: 16 residues. In germline, CDR1 is KGHSH, CDR2 LQKENI.

This clone showed up just once. This rearrangement joins TRBV29-1 to TRBJ2-1, with D possibly TRBD2 on 6 matching bases. Germline assignment: CDR1 SQVTM and CDR2 ANQGSEA. The CDR3 runs to 13 residues. Trimming took 7 bases from V and 0 from J, leaving 10 bases between them. The CDR3 is CSGGLPSYNEQFF. Written as DNA, the CDR3 is TGCAGCGGGGGACTCCCCTCCTACAATGAGCAGTTCTTC.

The chain joins TRBV5-4 to TRBJ1-2; no clear D gene. Germline CDR1 is SGHNT and CDR2 is YYREEE (reference sequence). The V gene lost 2 bases and the J gene lost 5 bases, with 7 bases spanning the gap. The CDR3 is 12 residues long. CDR3 sequence (DNA): TGTGCCAGCAGCTTCAATGGGTATGGCTACACCTTC. It yields the protein CASSFNGYGYTF.